Listed below are T cell receptor beta chains from one sample, sequenced in a study of blood T cell repertoires in COVID-19. Sequencing used immunoSEQ multiplex PCR; TCRdb keeps in-frame clones, though not all of them. The profile shows 150,000 to 200,000 clones, roughly 88% of them singletons. The source material was PBMCs or T cells enriched from blood (not recorded which). The origin of the receptors is a woman in her sixties who had recovered from COVID-19. CDR3s leave out the opening cysteine and the closing phenylalanine or tryptophan.

V gene | CDR3 protein
TRBV6-5 | ASSRDLTNEKLF
TRBV27 | AYLRPNQPQH
TRBV4-1 | ASSPIQVSNYGYT
TRBV7-8 | ASSLRTGYNLNTEAF
TRBV2 | ASSEQVTPGNTIY
TRBV5-1 | ASSPDPLGGGNQPQH
TRBV7-3 | ASSNQGATTGELF
TRBV27 | ASSLGAGRYGYT
TRBV10-3 | AVGQTNEKLF
TRBV3-1/TRBV3-2 | ASSQDLLALSYEQY
TRBV3-1/TRBV3-2 | ASSRLGGGSGNTIY
TRBV7-2 | ASSPNAVSGANVLT
TRBV5-1 | ASSLLAGPNGETQY
TRBV9 | ASGRGGNGGYT
TRBV5-4 | ASSILTDTQY
TRBV19 | ASNSRGPSTDTQY
TRBV7-2 | ASSTQGGTYEQY
TRBV11-2 | ASSFSSYEQY
TRBV6-1 | ASSELAGNYNEQF
TRBV15 | ATSRDAAGAGDTQY
TRBV3-1/TRBV3-2 | ASSLAGETQY
TRBV5-4 | ASSLPSGSGEQF
TRBV5-4 | ASSEVWTGEFQETQY
TRBV10-2 | ASSVVNEQF
TRBV19 | ASSPLGGTLESQPQH
TRBV24-1 | ATSAPERVSTDTQY
TRBV9 | ASSVVGGAEAF
TRBV28 | ATSTGSVEKLF
TRBV6-5 | ASQLDEDRGNEQY
TRBV21-1 | ASSKMAHWAGGFQDTQY
TRBV18 | ASSPNRGSSYEQY
TRBV27 | ASSPLGGNTEAF
TRBV10-3 | ATTGGDGANVLT
TRBV18 | ASSPAPGQGAIEQY
TRBV2 | ASRTGLSNQPQH
TRBV7-2 | ASSQPPGHFTEAF
TRBV7-8 | ASSESAGYTEKLF
TRBV7-2 | ASSLGGRGYEQY
TRBV5-6 | ASSHTGTAEETQY
TRBV5-1 | ASSRTGFGTEAF
TRBV12-3/TRBV12-4 | ASSLRGNTIY
TRBV19 | ASSARGSRQGYT
TRBV7-2 | ASSLRQPNTGELF